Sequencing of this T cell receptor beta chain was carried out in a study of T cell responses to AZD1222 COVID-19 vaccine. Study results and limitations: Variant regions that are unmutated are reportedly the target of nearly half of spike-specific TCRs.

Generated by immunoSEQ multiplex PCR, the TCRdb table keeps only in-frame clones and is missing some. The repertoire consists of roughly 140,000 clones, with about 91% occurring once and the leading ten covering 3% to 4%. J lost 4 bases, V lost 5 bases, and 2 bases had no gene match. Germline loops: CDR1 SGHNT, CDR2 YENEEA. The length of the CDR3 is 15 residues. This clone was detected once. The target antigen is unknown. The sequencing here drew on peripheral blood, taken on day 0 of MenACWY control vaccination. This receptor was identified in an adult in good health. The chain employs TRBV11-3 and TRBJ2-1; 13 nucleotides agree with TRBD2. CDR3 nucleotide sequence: TGTGCCAGCAGCCGGGGACTAGCGGGGTACAATGAGCAGTTCTTC. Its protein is CASSRGLAGYNEQFF.